What follows are 10 T cell receptor beta chains derived from one specimen sequenced in a study of OX40 agonist ivuxolimab in advanced cancers. Profiling relied on immunoSEQ multiplex PCR, and the TCRdb table lists in-frame clones only, not all of them. The sample has tens of thousands of clones; approximately 84% are singletons. The specimen was CD4+ or CD8+ T cells sorted from blood, collected in a trial of the OX40 agonist ivuxolimab. These receptors were obtained from an adult with an advanced solid tumor such as melanoma, head and neck, liver or kidney cancer.

This clone appeared once. The chain employs TRBV5-6 and TRBJ1-5; D is uncertain. This CDR3 is built from 14 residues. CDR1 SGHDT and CDR2 YYEEEE come from the germline V gene. V was trimmed by 2 bases and J by 6 bases, leaving 12 bases between them. The CDR3 DNA reads as TGTGCCAGCAGCTTTGGTCCGGCAAGTCAGCCCCAGCATTTT. Translating it yields CASSFGPASQPQHF.

V usage is TRBV7-9 and J usage is TRBJ2-1; 8 bases are shared with TRBD2. V lost 5 bases and J lost 5; bases outside the gene matches: 8. Per germline, CDR1 SEHNR and CDR2 FQNEAQ (reference sequence). CDR3 size: 15 residues. The CDR3 nucleotides are TGTGCCAGCAGCCTCCTAGCGGGCGTAGACAATGAGCAGTTCTTC. Amino acid sequence: CASSLLAGVDNEQFF.

This chain uses TRBV5-1 with TRBJ1-4; the D gene is possibly TRBD1 (5 bases). The CDR3 extends over 14 amino acids. The V and J ends lost 2 bases and 7 bases respectively, with 12 bases between them. Germline assignment: CDR1 SGHRS and CDR2 YFSETQ. In DNA form, the CDR3 reads TGCGCCAGCAGCTTAGGGGCGCAGGGTGAAAAACTGTTTTTT. Protein sequence: CASSLGAQGEKLFF.

V and J are TRBV18 and TRBJ1-1; D call uncertain. Per germline, CDR1 KGHSH and CDR2 LQKENI. V lost 0 bases to trimming and J lost 10 bases, with 9 bases between them. The CDR3 runs to 12 residues. Here the CDR3 reads CASSPPGNAAFF. The CDR3 DNA follows: TGTGCCAGCTCACCACCTGGGAATGCAGCTTTCTTT.

The chain carries TRBV25-1 and TRBJ2-2; D is ambiguous. Between the trimmed V and J ends, which lost 6 bases and 1 base, there was a span of 9 bases. The CDR3 extends over 14 amino acids. CDR1 is MGHDK, CDR2 SYGVNS, per germline. This CDR3 is CASRPALNTGELFF. CDR3 nucleotides: TGTGCCAGCAGGCCCGCCTTGAACACCGGGGAGCTGTTTTTT.

This clone occurred once. The chain couples TRBV19 to TRBJ2-2, with D perhaps matching TRBD1 (6 bases). Per the germline V gene, CDR1 is LNHDA and CDR2 is SQIVND (reference sequence). The CDR3 runs to 16 residues. With 7 bases removed from V and 2 bases from J, the gap between germline ends came to 17 bases. CDR3 nucleotides: TGTGCCAGTACCTCGGACAGTTCACTCAACACCGGGGAGCTGTTTTTT. Encoded protein: CASTSDSSLNTGELFF.

This rearrangement joins TRBV7-2 to TRBJ2-2; D is undetermined. CDR1 and CDR2 (germline): SGHTA, FQGNSA. V dropped 2 bases and J dropped 4 bases, with 8 bases sitting between them. The CDR3 totals 14 residues. Here the CDR3 reads CASSLNYLTGELFF. The CDR3 coding sequence is TGTGCCAGCAGCTTAAATTACCTCACCGGGGAGCTGTTTTTT.

This sequence joins TRBV4-3 and TRBJ1-1; 7 bases map to TRBD1. This CDR3 comprises 14 residues. After removal of 5 bases from V and 5 bases from J, the junction contained 8 bases not matched to a gene. Germline lookup yields CDR1 LGHNA and CDR2 YSLEER. CDR3 coding DNA: TGCGCCAGCAGCGTTTCCGGGACAGTTACTGAAGCTTTCTTT. This codes for CASSVSGTVTEAFF.

This rearrangement joins TRBV7-9 to TRBJ2-5; D unclear. The J call is doubtful: the DNA matches TRBJ2-7 better. Germline V gives CDR1 SEHNR, CDR2 FQNEAQ (reference sequence). The length of the CDR3 is 11 residues. In DNA, the CDR3 is TGTGCCAGCAGCTTCCACTACGAGCAGTACTTC. Translating gives CASSFHYEQYF.

CDR3 region: CASSYGLGSSGNTIYF. CDR3 nucleotide sequence: TGTGCCAGCAGTTACGGACTAGGGAGCTCTGGAAACACCATATATTTT. The J gene is TRBJ1-3, the V gene TRBV6-5; no firm D call. The CDR3 covers 16 residues. Trimming stripped 2 bases from V and 0 bases from J, with 11 bases between. Germline V gene lookup returns CDR1 MNHEY and CDR2 SVGAGI.